This T cell receptor (beta chain) was identified during a study of OX40 agonist ivuxolimab in advanced cancers. Across the study: A diagnosis of hepatocellular carcinoma, melanoma, renal cell or head and neck cancer was present in dose-escalation patients. The study, taken as a whole, reports: Clonal expansion among partial responders at 0.1-3.0 mg/kg ranked near the lowest. Antigen specificity was not determined for the expanded peripheral T cells.

Remarks on this clone: Its target is not known.

V was cut by 6 bases and J by 10 bases, with 19 bases left in between. Germline V gene sequence: CDR1 MNHNS, CDR2 SASEGT. The CDR3 contains 15 residues. Some clones are missing from TCRdb's copy, which holds only in-frame ones; the method was immunoSEQ multiplex PCR. This sample yields 50,000 to 70,000 clones, of which around four fifths are seen a single time; 3% to 3.5% belongs to the top ten. Sampled blood was obtained at baseline, cycle 4 day 1, and cycle 7 day 1. The chain recombines TRBV6-1 with TRBJ1-6, with D maybe TRBD1 (6 bases). The sequence was collected from an adult with an advanced solid tumor such as melanoma, head and neck, liver or kidney cancer. The sequences come from CD4+ or CD8+ T cells sorted from blood, collected in a trial of the OX40 agonist ivuxolimab. CDR3 loop: CASSPDPGATSPLHF. CDR3 coding DNA: TGTGCCAGCAGCCCCGATCCGGGGGCGACCTCACCCCTCCACTTT.